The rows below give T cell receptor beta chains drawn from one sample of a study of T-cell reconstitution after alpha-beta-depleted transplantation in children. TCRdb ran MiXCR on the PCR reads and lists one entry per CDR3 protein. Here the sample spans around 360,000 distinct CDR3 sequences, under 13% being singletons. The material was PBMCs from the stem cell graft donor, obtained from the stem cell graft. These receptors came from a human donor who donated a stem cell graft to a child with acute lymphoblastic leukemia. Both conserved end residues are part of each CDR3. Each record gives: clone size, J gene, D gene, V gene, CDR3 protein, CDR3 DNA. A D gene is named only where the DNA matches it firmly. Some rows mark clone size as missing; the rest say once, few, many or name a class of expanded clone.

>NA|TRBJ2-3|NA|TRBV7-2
CASSLVVQYPDTQYF
TGTGCCAGCAGCTTAGTGGTGCAGTATCCAGATACGCAGTATTTT
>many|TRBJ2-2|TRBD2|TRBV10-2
CASIVVAGGPGELFF
TGCGCCAGCATTGTGGTAGCGGGAGGCCCCGGGGAGCTGTTTTTT
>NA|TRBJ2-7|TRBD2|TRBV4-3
CASSQAQLAGEQYF
TGCGCCAGCAGCCAAGCCCAACTAGCGGGCGAGCAGTACTTC
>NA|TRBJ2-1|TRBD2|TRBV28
CASSTNGGTSRNNEQFF
TGTGCCAGCAGCACGAATGGGGGGACTAGCCGAAACAATGAGCAGTTCTTC
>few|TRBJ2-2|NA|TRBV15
CATSRDRAGELFF
TGTGCCACCAGCAGAGATCGGGCCGGGGAGCTGTTTTTT
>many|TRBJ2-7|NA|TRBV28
CASSLQGSSYEQYF
TGTGCCAGCAGTTTACAGGGTTCATCTTACGAGCAGTACTTC
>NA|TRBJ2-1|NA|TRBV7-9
CASSFRAGQNEQFF
TGTGCCAGCAGCTTCCGCGCAGGGCAGAATGAGCAGTTCTTC
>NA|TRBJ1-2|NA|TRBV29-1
CSVESPGYTF
TGCAGCGTGGAAAGTCCTGGCTACACCTTC
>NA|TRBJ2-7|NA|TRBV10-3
CAISRDQTGAYEQYF
TGTGCCATCAGCCGAGATCAGACAGGAGCCTACGAGCAGTACTTC
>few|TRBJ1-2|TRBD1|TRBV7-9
CASRSGQSNYGYTF
TGTGCCAGCAGATCGGGACAGTCCAACTATGGCTACACCTTC
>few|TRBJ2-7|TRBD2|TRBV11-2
CASSLEKAGGVSYEQYF
TGTGCCAGCAGCTTAGAAAAGGCGGGAGGCGTCTCCTACGAGCAGTACTTC
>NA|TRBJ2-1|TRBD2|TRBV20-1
CSARDEREVSYNEQFF
TGCAGTGCTAGAGATGAGCGGGAGGTTTCCTACAATGAGCAGTTCTTC
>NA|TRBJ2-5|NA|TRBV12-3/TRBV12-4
CASSSTGGTQETQYF
TGTGCCAGCAGTTCTACAGGAGGGACCCAAGAGACCCAGTACTTC
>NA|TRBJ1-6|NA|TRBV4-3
CASSQVSANSPLHF
TGCGCCAGCAGCCAAGTCTCGGCCAATTCACCCCTCCACTTT
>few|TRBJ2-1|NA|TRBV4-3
CASSQGRGAGAPYNEQFF
TGCGCCAGCAGCCAAGGCCGTGGAGCGGGCGCTCCCTACAATGAGCAGTTCTTC
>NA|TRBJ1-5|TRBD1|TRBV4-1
CASSPTSGDSQPQHF
TGCGCCAGCAGCCCCACCTCCGGGGACAGTCAGCCCCAGCATTTT
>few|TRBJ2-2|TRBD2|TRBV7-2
CASSPLAGAGTGELFF
TGTGCCAGCAGCCCTCTAGCGGGAGCGGGCACCGGGGAGCTGTTTTTT
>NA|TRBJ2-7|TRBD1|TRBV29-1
CSVEYPGQGGYEEYF
TGCAGCGTTGAATACCCCGGACAGGGTGGCTACGAGGAGTACTTC
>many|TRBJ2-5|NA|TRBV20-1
CSARGSRETQYF
TGCAGTGCTAGGGGCAGCCGGGAGACCCAGTACTTC
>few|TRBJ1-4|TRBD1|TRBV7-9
CASSLEGRSGQGFF
TGTGCCAGCAGCTTAGAGGGTAGGAGCGGACAGGGATTTTTT
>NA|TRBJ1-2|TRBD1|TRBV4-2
CASSQPGQGIYGYTF
TGTGCCAGCAGCCAGCCGGGACAGGGGATTTACGGCTACACCTTC
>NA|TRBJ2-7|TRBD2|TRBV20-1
CSAPGQTSGRVNEQYF
TGCAGTGCTCCAGGACAGACTAGCGGGAGGGTAAACGAGCAGTACTTC
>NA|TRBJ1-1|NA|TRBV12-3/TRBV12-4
CASSLSGTRAFF
TGTGCCAGCAGTCTCTCCGGGACTCGAGCTTTCTTT
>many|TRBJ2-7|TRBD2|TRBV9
CASSVGLAAHEQYF
TGTGCCAGCAGCGTAGGGCTAGCGGCCCACGAGCAGTACTTC
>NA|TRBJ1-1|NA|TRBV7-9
CASSPGEGARTEAFF
TGTGCCAGCAGCCCCGGAGAGGGCGCAAGAACTGAAGCTTTCTTT
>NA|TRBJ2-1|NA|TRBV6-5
CASSYEAGAWGNEQFF
TGTGCCAGCAGTTACGAGGCCGGAGCTTGGGGGAATGAGCAGTTCTTC
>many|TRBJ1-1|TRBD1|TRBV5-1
CASSPGQGTEAFF
TGCGCCAGCAGCCCAGGACAGGGCACTGAAGCTTTCTTT
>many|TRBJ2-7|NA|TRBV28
CASSQGRIEQYF
TGTGCCAGCAGTCAGGGACGGATCGAGCAGTACTTC
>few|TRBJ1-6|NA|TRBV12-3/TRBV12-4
CASSPSRGNSPLHF
TGTGCCAGCAGTCCCTCAAGGGGTAATTCACCCCTCCACTTT
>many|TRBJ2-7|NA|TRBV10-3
CAISEIWAYEQYF
TGTGCCATCAGTGAGATCTGGGCCTACGAGCAGTACTTC
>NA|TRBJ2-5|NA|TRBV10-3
CAISGGYSSSSQETQYF
TGTGCCATCAGTGGTGGTTACAGTTCTTCCTCTCAAGAGACCCAGTACTTC
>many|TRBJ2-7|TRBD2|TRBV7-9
CASSLAGTSGSNEQYF
TGTGCCAGCAGCTTAGCGGGGACTAGCGGGTCCAACGAGCAGTACTTC
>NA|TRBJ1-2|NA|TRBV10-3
CAISGTGGYTF
TGTGCCATCAGCGGGACGGGGGGCTACACCTTC
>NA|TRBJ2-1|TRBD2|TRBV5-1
CASSFTPTSGEQFF
TGCGCCAGCAGCTTTACCCCGACTAGCGGAGAGCAGTTCTTC
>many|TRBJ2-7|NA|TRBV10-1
CASSEGSSEQYF
TGCGCCAGCAGTGAGGGGTCCTCCGAGCAGTACTTC
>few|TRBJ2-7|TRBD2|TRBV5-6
CASSGFSGRAHEQYF
TGTGCCAGCAGCGGATTTAGCGGGAGGGCCCACGAGCAGTACTTC
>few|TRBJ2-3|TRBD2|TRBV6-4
CASSDSGSGNPDTQYF
TGTGCCAGCAGTGACTCGGGTAGCGGGAACCCAGATACGCAGTATTTT
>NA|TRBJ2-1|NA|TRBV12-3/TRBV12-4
CASSLAAPGGNEQFF
TGTGCCAGCAGTTTAGCGGCACCTGGGGGCAATGAGCAGTTCTTC
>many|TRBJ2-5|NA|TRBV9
CASSPHLGRQQETQYF
TGTGCCAGCAGCCCCCACCTGGGGCGGCAGCAAGAGACCCAGTACTTC
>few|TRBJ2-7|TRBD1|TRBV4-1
CASSAQGAEGEQYF
TGCGCCAGCAGCGCCCAGGGGGCGGAAGGCGAGCAGTACTTC
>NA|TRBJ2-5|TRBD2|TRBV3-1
CASSQDPTGLARHQETQYF
TGTGCCAGCAGCCAAGACCCCACGGGACTAGCGCGACACCAAGAGACCCAGTACTTC
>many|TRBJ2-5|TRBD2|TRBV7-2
CASSSIAGQETQYF
TGTGCCAGCAGCTCTATAGCGGGTCAAGAGACCCAGTACTTC
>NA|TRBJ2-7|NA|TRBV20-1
CSAIDSYSYEQYF
TGCAGTGCCATAGACAGCTACAGCTACGAGCAGTACTTC
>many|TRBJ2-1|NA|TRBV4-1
CASSQVSPRNEQFF
TGCGCCAGCAGCCAAGTAAGTCCTAGGAATGAGCAGTTCTTC